Only a few counts were recorded for the clone carrying this TCR beta chain. Using unique molecular identifiers, the investigators prepared the TCRbeta library. TCRdb used MiXCR to reprocess the PCR reads, holding one entry per CDR3 protein. The sample carries about 980,000 distinct CDR3 sequences, around 30% recorded once. Trimming shortened V by 8 bases and J by 0 bases, and 11 bases separated the two germline ends. The CDR3 is 13 residues long. This sample is part of a study of T-cell reconstitution after alpha-beta-depleted transplantation in children. This clonotype was obtained from a boy younger than two who had a stem cell transplant for SCID, so the T cells may come from the graft donor. This chain joins TRBV12-3 or TRBV12-4 and TRBJ2-7; unclear D gene. The sequencing here drew on PBMCs, mostly from graft donor cells, taken 360 days after TCRalphabeta/CD19-depleted stem cell transplant. CDR3 loop: CASCSGVSYEQYF. The CDR3 nucleotides read TGTGCCAGCTGTTCAGGAGTCTCCTACGAGCAGTACTTC.